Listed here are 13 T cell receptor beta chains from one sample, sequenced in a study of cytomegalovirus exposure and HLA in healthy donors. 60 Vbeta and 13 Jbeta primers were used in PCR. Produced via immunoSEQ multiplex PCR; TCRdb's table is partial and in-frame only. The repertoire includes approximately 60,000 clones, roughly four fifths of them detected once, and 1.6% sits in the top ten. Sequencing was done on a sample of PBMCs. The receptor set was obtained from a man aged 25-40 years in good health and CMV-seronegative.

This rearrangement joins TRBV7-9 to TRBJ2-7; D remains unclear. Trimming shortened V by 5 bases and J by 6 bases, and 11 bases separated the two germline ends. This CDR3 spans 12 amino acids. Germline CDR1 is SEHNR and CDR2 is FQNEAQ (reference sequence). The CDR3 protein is CASSAGGREQYF. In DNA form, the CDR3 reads TGTGCCAGCAGCGCTGGTGGCCGCGAGCAGTACTTC. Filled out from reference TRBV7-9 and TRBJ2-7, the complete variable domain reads DTGVSQNPRHKITKRGQNVTFRCDPISEHNRLYWYRQTLGQGPEFLTYFQNEAQLEKSRLLSDRFSAERPKGSFSTLEIQRTEQGDSAMYLCASSAGGREQYFGPGTRLTVT.

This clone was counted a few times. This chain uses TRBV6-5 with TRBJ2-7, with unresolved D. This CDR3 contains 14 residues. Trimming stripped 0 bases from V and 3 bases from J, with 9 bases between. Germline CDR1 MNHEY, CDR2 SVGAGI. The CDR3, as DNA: TGTGCCAGCAGTTACTCGAAAGCTGGCTACGAGCAGTACTTC. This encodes CASSYSKAGYEQYF.

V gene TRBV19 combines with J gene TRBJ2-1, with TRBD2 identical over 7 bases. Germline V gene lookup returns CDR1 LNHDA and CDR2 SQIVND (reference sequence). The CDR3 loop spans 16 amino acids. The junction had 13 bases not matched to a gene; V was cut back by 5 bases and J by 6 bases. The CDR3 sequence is CASSPRVGRAINEQFF. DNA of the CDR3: TGTGCCAGTAGTCCCCGCGTGGGGAGGGCCATCAATGAGCAGTTCTTC.

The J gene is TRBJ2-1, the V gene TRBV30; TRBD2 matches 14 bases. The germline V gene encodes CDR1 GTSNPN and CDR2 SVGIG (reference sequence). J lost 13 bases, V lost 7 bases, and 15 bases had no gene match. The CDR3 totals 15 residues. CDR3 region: CALLTTSGGALIQFF. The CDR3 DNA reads TGTGCCTTGCTGACGACTAGCGGGGGGGCCTTAATTCAGTTCTTC.

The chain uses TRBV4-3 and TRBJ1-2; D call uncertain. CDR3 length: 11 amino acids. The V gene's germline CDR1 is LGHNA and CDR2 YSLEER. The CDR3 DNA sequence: TGCGCAGAAGCCCAATCGAGGAGCTACACCTTC. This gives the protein CAEAQSRSYTF.

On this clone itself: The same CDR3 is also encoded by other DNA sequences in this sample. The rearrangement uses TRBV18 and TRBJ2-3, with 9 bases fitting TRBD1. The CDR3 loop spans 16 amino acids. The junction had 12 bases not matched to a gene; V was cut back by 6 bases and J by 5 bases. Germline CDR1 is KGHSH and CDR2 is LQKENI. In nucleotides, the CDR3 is TGTGCCAGCTCGCCTCGCGGGACAGGGAACGAAGATACGCAGTATTTT. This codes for CASSPRGTGNEDTQYF.

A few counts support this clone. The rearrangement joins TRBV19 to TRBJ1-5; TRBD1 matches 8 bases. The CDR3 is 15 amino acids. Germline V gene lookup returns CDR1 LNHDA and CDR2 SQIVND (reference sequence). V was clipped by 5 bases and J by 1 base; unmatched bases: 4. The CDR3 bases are TGTGCCAGTAGTTGGACAGGGCACAGCAATCAGCCCCAGCATTTT. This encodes CASSWTGHSNQPQHF.

CDR3 DNA sequence: TGTGCCAGCAGCTTTTTGGGAGGGAGCAGGGTCGGCGACACTGAAGCTTTCTTT. Amino acids: CASSFLGGSRVGDTEAFF. The chain combines TRBV5-8 with TRBJ1-1, with a possible D match to TRBD1 (5 bases). Per the germline V gene, CDR1 is SGHTS and CDR2 is YDEGEE. Trimming cost V 2 bases and J 3 bases, with 23 bases left between them. The CDR3 covers 18 residues.

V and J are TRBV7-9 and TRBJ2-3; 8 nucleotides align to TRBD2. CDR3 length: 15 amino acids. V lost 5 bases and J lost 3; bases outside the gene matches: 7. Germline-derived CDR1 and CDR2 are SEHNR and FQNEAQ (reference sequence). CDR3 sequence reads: CASSAGTRPTDTQYF. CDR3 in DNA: TGTGCCAGCAGCGCCGGGACTAGACCGACAGATACGCAGTATTTT.

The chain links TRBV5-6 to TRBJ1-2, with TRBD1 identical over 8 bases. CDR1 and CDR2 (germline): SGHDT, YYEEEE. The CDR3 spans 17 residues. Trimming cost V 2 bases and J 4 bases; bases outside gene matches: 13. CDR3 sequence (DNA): TGTGCCAGCAGCTTTGGTGGGACAGGATATATATCCTATGGCTACACCTTC. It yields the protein CASSFGGTGYISYGYTF.

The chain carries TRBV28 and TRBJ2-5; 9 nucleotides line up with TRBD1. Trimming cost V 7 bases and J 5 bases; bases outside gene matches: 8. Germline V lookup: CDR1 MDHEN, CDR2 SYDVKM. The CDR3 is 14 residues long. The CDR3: CASKDRGEQETQYF. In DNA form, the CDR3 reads TGTGCCAGCAAGGACAGGGGAGAGCAGGAGACCCAGTACTTC.

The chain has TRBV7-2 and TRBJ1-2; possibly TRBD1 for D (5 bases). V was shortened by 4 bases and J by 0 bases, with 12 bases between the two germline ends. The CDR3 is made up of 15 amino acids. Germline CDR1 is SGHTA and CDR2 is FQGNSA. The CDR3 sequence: CASSSQQGTNYGYTF. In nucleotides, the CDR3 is TGTGCCAGCAGCTCCCAGCAGGGTACTAACTATGGCTACACCTTC.

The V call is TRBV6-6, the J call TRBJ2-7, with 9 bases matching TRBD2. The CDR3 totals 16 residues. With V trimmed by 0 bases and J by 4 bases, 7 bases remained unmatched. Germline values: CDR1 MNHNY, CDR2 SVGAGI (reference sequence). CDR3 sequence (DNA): TGTGCCAGCAGTTACTCCAGGCTAGCGGGACGGTACGAGCAGTACTTC. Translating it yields CASSYSRLAGRYEQYF.